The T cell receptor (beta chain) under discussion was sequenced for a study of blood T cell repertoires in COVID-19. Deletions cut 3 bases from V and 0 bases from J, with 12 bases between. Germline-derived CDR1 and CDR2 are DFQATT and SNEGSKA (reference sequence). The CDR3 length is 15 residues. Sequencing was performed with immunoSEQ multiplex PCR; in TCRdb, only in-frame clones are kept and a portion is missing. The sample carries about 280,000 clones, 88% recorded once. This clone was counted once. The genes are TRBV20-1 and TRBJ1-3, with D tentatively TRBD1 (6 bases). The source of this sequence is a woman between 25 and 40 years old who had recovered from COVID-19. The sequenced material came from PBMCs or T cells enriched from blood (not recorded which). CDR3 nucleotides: TGCAGTGCTAGTTTATACAGGGACTCTGGAAACACCATATATTTT. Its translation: CSASLYRDSGNTIYF.